Listed below are T cell receptor beta chains from one sample, sequenced in a study of T cell repertoires in cytomegalovirus infection. Via MiXCR, TCRdb re-called the reads, giving one row per CDR3 protein. The sample carries around 210,000 distinct CDR3 sequences, roughly 6.5% recorded once. The source material was PBMCs. The receptors were gathered from a human donor in good health (CMV status not recorded). Some clones in this sample may be carry-over from other donors' samples. Both conserved end residues are part of each CDR3. Fields, in order: clone size, D gene, J gene, V gene, CDR3 protein, CDR3 DNA. D genes are given only for firm matches. The size field is filled for only some rows; it gives once, few, many or a size class.

abundance: many
d_gene: TRBD2
j_gene: TRBJ2-1
v_gene: TRBV28
CDR3aa: CASSPEAAGGGEQFF
CDR3nt: TGTGCCAGCAGCCCCGAGGCAGCGGGGGGTGGTGAGCAGTTCTTC

abundance: many
d_gene: .
j_gene: TRBJ2-3
v_gene: TRBV4-1
CDR3aa: CASSQVDLGLSTDTQYF
CDR3nt: TGCGCCAGCAGCCAAGTGGACTTGGGGCTTAGCACAGATACGCAGTATTTT

abundance: many
d_gene: TRBD1
j_gene: TRBJ1-1
v_gene: TRBV2
CDR3aa: CASNRDRETEAFF
CDR3nt: TGTGCCAGTAACCGGGACAGGGAGACTGAAGCTTTCTTT

abundance: many
d_gene: TRBD1
j_gene: TRBJ1-1
v_gene: TRBV7-2
CDR3aa: CASSLYKIGTGGTEAFF
CDR3nt: TGTGCCAGCAGCCTCTACAAAATTGGGACAGGGGGTACTGAAGCTTTCTTT

abundance: many
d_gene: TRBD1
j_gene: TRBJ1-4
v_gene: TRBV4-1
CDR3aa: CASSPSTGLGAKLFF
CDR3nt: TGCGCCAGCAGCCCGTCGACAGGGCTGGGTGCAAAACTGTTTTTT

abundance: many
d_gene: .
j_gene: TRBJ1-2
v_gene: TRBV7-6
CDR3aa: CASSSSHREDGYTF
CDR3nt: TGTGCCAGCAGCTCGAGTCACAGGGAGGATGGCTACACCTTC

abundance: many
d_gene: TRBD2
j_gene: TRBJ2-2
v_gene: TRBV6-2/TRBV6-3
CDR3aa: CASRASGANTGELFF
CDR3nt: TGTGCCAGCAGGGCTAGCGGGGCGAACACCGGGGAGCTGTTTTTT

abundance: .
d_gene: .
j_gene: TRBJ1-1
v_gene: TRBV19
CDR3aa: CATKRGDTGAFF
CDR3nt: TGTGCCACCAAGAGAGGAGATACGGGAGCTTTCTTT

abundance: many
d_gene: .
j_gene: TRBJ2-5
v_gene: TRBV7-9
CDR3aa: CASSLNPPGGETQYF
CDR3nt: TGTGCCAGCAGCCTCAACCCCCCAGGAGGGGAGACCCAGTACTTC

abundance: many
d_gene: .
j_gene: TRBJ2-2
v_gene: TRBV19
CDR3aa: CATRKGTLVSYSGELFF
CDR3nt: TGTGCCACCCGGAAGGGGACACTAGTTTCATATTCCGGGGAGCTGTTTTTT

abundance: many
d_gene: TRBD1
j_gene: TRBJ1-2
v_gene: TRBV7-2
CDR3aa: CASITTGGEIGYTF
CDR3nt: TGTGCCAGCATCACCACAGGGGGGGAGATCGGCTACACCTTC

abundance: many
d_gene: TRBD1
j_gene: TRBJ1-5
v_gene: TRBV7-2
CDR3aa: CASSKTGQGSNQPQHF
CDR3nt: TGTGCCAGCAGCAAGACGGGACAGGGTAGCAATCAGCCCCAGCATTTT

abundance: many
d_gene: .
j_gene: TRBJ1-3
v_gene: TRBV7-2
CDR3aa: CASSRRQGPGNTIYF
CDR3nt: TGTGCCAGCAGCCGACGGCAGGGGCCTGGAAACACCATATATTTT

abundance: many
d_gene: .
j_gene: TRBJ1-3
v_gene: TRBV7-2
CDR3aa: CASSLGAGPGNTIYF
CDR3nt: TGTGCCAGCAGCTTGGGAGCCGGCCCTGGAAACACCATATATTTT

abundance: many
d_gene: .
j_gene: TRBJ2-5
v_gene: TRBV5-5
CDR3aa: CASSSGPKGETQYF
CDR3nt: TGTGCCAGCAGCTCGGGACCCAAAGGAGAGACCCAGTACTTC

abundance: many
d_gene: .
j_gene: TRBJ2-1
v_gene: TRBV6-5
CDR3aa: CASSYRTPGVDEQFF
CDR3nt: TGTGCCAGCAGTTACCGAACCCCGGGGGTAGATGAGCAGTTCTTC

abundance: many
d_gene: TRBD2
j_gene: TRBJ2-1
v_gene: TRBV11-3
CDR3aa: CASSSGGGSYNEQFF
CDR3nt: TGTGCCAGCAGCTCGGGGGGGGGCTCCTACAATGAGCAGTTCTTC

abundance: many
d_gene: .
j_gene: TRBJ2-6
v_gene: TRBV2
CDR3aa: CASSEGRFSGANVLTF
CDR3nt: TGTGCCAGCAGTGAAGGGCGGTTCTCTGGGGCCAACGTCCTGACTTTC

abundance: few
d_gene: .
j_gene: TRBJ2-2
v_gene: TRBV20-1
CDR3aa: CSAIATNRAETGELFF
CDR3nt: TGCAGTGCTATAGCGACGAACAGGGCAGAAACCGGGGAGCTGTTTTTT

abundance: many
d_gene: .
j_gene: TRBJ1-1
v_gene: TRBV6-2/TRBV6-3
CDR3aa: CASSYRGINTEAFF
CDR3nt: TGTGCCAGCAGTTACAGGGGAATAAACACTGAAGCTTTCTTT

abundance: .
d_gene: .
j_gene: TRBJ1-1
v_gene: TRBV3-1
CDR3aa: CASSQLWGGNTEAFF
CDR3nt: TGTGCCAGCAGCCAACTCTGGGGAGGGAACACTGAAGCTTTCTTT

abundance: many
d_gene: .
j_gene: TRBJ2-6
v_gene: TRBV30
CDR3aa: CAQEGAGANVLTF
CDR3nt: TGTGCCCAGGAGGGGGCTGGGGCCAACGTCCTGACTTTC

abundance: many
d_gene: TRBD2
j_gene: TRBJ2-2
v_gene: TRBV20-1
CDR3aa: CSASRLAGVTNTGELFF
CDR3nt: TGCAGTGCTTCGAGACTAGCGGGGGTAACGAACACCGGGGAGCTGTTTTTT

abundance: many
d_gene: .
j_gene: TRBJ1-6
v_gene: TRBV6-2/TRBV6-3
CDR3aa: CASLAGPSNSPLHF
CDR3nt: TGTGCCAGCCTTGCAGGCCCGAGTAATTCACCCCTCCACTTT

abundance: few
d_gene: .
j_gene: TRBJ2-7
v_gene: TRBV5-5
CDR3aa: CASSWGTAAGYEQYF
CDR3nt: TGTGCCAGCAGCTGGGGGACGGCCGCGGGCTACGAGCAGTACTTC

abundance: few
d_gene: TRBD1
j_gene: TRBJ1-1
v_gene: TRBV5-6
CDR3aa: CASSLKTGRTEAFF
CDR3nt: TGTGCCAGCAGCTTGAAGACAGGGAGGACTGAAGCTTTCTTT

abundance: many
d_gene: .
j_gene: TRBJ2-1
v_gene: TRBV5-5
CDR3aa: CASSLGDMYNEQFF
CDR3nt: TGTGCCAGCAGCTTGGGGGACATGTACAATGAGCAGTTCTTC

abundance: many
d_gene: .
j_gene: TRBJ2-7
v_gene: TRBV29-1
CDR3aa: CSVRRNDRYEQYF
CDR3nt: TGCAGCGTTAGGAGGAACGACCGCTACGAGCAGTACTTC

abundance: many
d_gene: .
j_gene: TRBJ1-3
v_gene: TRBV6-5
CDR3aa: CASSYSSRGRSSGNTIYF
CDR3nt: TGTGCCAGCAGTTACTCCAGTCGGGGTCGGAGCTCTGGAAACACCATATATTTT

abundance: many
d_gene: .
j_gene: TRBJ1-1
v_gene: TRBV7-9
CDR3aa: CASSSRQARTEAFF
CDR3nt: TGTGCCAGCAGCTCCAGACAGGCTCGCACTGAAGCTTTCTTT

abundance: few
d_gene: .
j_gene: TRBJ1-5
v_gene: TRBV3-1
CDR3aa: CASSQAVGLGQPQHF
CDR3nt: TGTGCCAGCAGCCAAGCCGTGGGCTTAGGGCAGCCCCAGCATTTT

abundance: many
d_gene: TRBD1
j_gene: TRBJ2-1
v_gene: TRBV29-1
CDR3aa: CSVEGSGTGVYNEQFF
CDR3nt: TGCAGCGTTGAAGGGTCAGGGACAGGGGTCTACAATGAGCAGTTCTTC

abundance: many
d_gene: .
j_gene: TRBJ1-4
v_gene: TRBV6-2/TRBV6-3
CDR3aa: CASSPQLGSGEKLFF
CDR3nt: TGTGCCAGCAGTCCGCAACTGGGATCGGGTGAAAAACTGTTTTTT

abundance: .
d_gene: .
j_gene: TRBJ1-1
v_gene: TRBV28
CDR3aa: CASSRDGRTEAFF
CDR3nt: TGTGCCAGCAGTCGGGACGGTCGCACTGAAGCTTTCTTT

abundance: many
d_gene: .
j_gene: TRBJ1-5
v_gene: TRBV6-5
CDR3aa: CASSYSIGQPQHF
CDR3nt: TGTGCCAGCAGTTACTCGATCGGTCAGCCCCAGCATTTT

abundance: many
d_gene: TRBD1
j_gene: TRBJ1-1
v_gene: TRBV7-2
CDR3aa: CASTLSSGQGRTEAFF
CDR3nt: TGTGCCAGCACCCTATCTTCGGGACAGGGAAGGACTGAAGCTTTCTTT

abundance: many
d_gene: TRBD1
j_gene: TRBJ1-5
v_gene: TRBV7-8
CDR3aa: CASSSAPGQGNQPQHF
CDR3nt: TGTGCCAGCAGCTCCGCGCCGGGACAGGGGAATCAGCCCCAGCATTTT

abundance: many
d_gene: TRBD1
j_gene: TRBJ2-7
v_gene: TRBV29-1
CDR3aa: CSVSKGQGYPYEQYF
CDR3nt: TGCAGCGTTTCGAAAGGACAGGGGTACCCCTACGAGCAGTACTTC

abundance: many
d_gene: .
j_gene: TRBJ2-1
v_gene: TRBV12-3/TRBV12-4
CDR3aa: CASSLEGFSQFF
CDR3nt: TGTGCCAGCAGTTTGGAGGGTTTCTCGCAGTTCTTC

abundance: many
d_gene: .
j_gene: TRBJ1-2
v_gene: TRBV28
CDR3aa: CASSHTGSNYGYTF
CDR3nt: TGTGCCAGCAGCCATACAGGAAGCAACTATGGCTACACCTTC

abundance: many
d_gene: TRBD2
j_gene: TRBJ2-2
v_gene: TRBV6-1
CDR3aa: CASSLAGVTGELFF
CDR3nt: TGTGCCAGCAGTTTGGCGGGGGTCACCGGGGAGCTGTTTTTT

abundance: many
d_gene: .
j_gene: TRBJ1-3
v_gene: TRBV7-8
CDR3aa: CASSSNTGSGNTIYF
CDR3nt: TGTGCCAGCAGCTCAAACACGGGCTCTGGAAACACCATATATTTT

abundance: many
d_gene: .
j_gene: TRBJ2-7
v_gene: TRBV29-1
CDR3aa: CSARTTEQYF
CDR3nt: TGCAGCGCCCGTACAACCGAGCAGTACTTC

abundance: many
d_gene: TRBD1
j_gene: TRBJ2-7
v_gene: TRBV20-1
CDR3aa: CSASDGTGGLYEQYF
CDR3nt: TGCAGTGCTAGCGACGGAACAGGGGGTTTGTACGAGCAGTACTTC

abundance: many
d_gene: TRBD1
j_gene: TRBJ1-5
v_gene: TRBV5-1
CDR3aa: CASSINRGQPQHF
CDR3nt: TGCGCCAGCAGCATAAACAGGGGTCAGCCCCAGCATTTT

abundance: many
d_gene: .
j_gene: TRBJ2-3
v_gene: TRBV29-1
CDR3aa: CSVGFRVGSDTQYF
CDR3nt: TGCAGCGTTGGTTTCAGGGTGGGATCAGATACGCAGTATTTT

abundance: few
d_gene: .
j_gene: TRBJ2-2
v_gene: TRBV20-1
CDR3aa: CSARKRGLNTGELFF
CDR3nt: TGCAGTGCTAGAAAACGGGGTCTCAACACCGGGGAGCTGTTTTTT

abundance: .
d_gene: .
j_gene: TRBJ1-2
v_gene: TRBV5-1
CDR3aa: CASSQRWGDGYTF
CDR3nt: TGCGCCAGCAGCCAGAGATGGGGGGATGGCTACACCTTC

abundance: many
d_gene: .
j_gene: TRBJ2-3
v_gene: TRBV29-1
CDR3aa: CSVSMGTGTDTQYF
CDR3nt: TGCAGCGTGTCCATGGGGACCGGCACAGATACGCAGTATTTT

abundance: many
d_gene: TRBD1
j_gene: TRBJ1-5
v_gene: TRBV20-1
CDR3aa: CSARDRTNNQPQHF
CDR3nt: TGCAGTGCTCGGGACAGGACTAACAATCAGCCCCAGCATTTT

abundance: .
d_gene: .
j_gene: TRBJ2-2
v_gene: TRBV29-1
CDR3aa: CSVGQLNTGELFF
CDR3nt: TGCAGCGTTGGACAGTTAAACACCGGGGAGCTGTTTTTT

abundance: many
d_gene: .
j_gene: TRBJ2-1
v_gene: TRBV6-2/TRBV6-3
CDR3aa: CASSSSSNEQFF
CDR3nt: TGTGCCAGCAGTTCTAGCAGCAATGAGCAGTTCTTC

abundance: .
d_gene: TRBD2
j_gene: TRBJ2-1
v_gene: TRBV7-2
CDR3aa: CASSLQPSGGAWGQFF
CDR3nt: TGTGCCAGCAGCTTACAGCCTAGCGGGGGGGCGTGGGGACAGTTCTTC